This is a list of T cell receptor beta chains from one sample in a study of blood T cell repertoires in COVID-19. This table comes from immunoSEQ multiplex PCR, and its TCRdb copy is limited to in-frame clones, with some not included. The table includes about 40,000 clones, roughly 81% detected once. The sequenced sample was peripheral blood. Every receptor here comes from a human donor in a cohort sampled during active COVID-19. Both conserved end residues are part of each CDR3. The order of the fields is D gene, clone size, V gene, J gene, CDR3 DNA, CDR3 protein. A D gene is named only where the DNA matches it firmly. Some rows mark clone size as missing; the rest say once, few, many or name a class of expanded clone.

d_gene: -; abundance: -; v_gene: TRBV4-1; j_gene: TRBJ1-2; CDR3nt: TGCGCCAGCAGCCAACCTGGGGGGGTTTCCAACTATGGCTACACCTTC; CDR3aa: CASSQPGGVSNYGYTF
d_gene: -; abundance: -; v_gene: TRBV28; j_gene: TRBJ1-1; CDR3nt: TGTGCCAGCAGACGGACAGTAGCTGAAGCTTTCTTT; CDR3aa: CASRRTVAEAFF
d_gene: TRBD1; abundance: -; v_gene: TRBV6-4; j_gene: TRBJ2-1; CDR3nt: TGTGCCAGCAGTGTGGAGACAGGGGGCTACAATGAGCAGTTCTTC; CDR3aa: CASSVETGGYNEQFF
d_gene: -; abundance: -; v_gene: TRBV3-1/TRBV3-2; j_gene: TRBJ1-5; CDR3nt: TGTGCCAGCAGAGGGCAGGGTGGCAATCAGCCCCAGCATTTT; CDR3aa: CASRGQGGNQPQHF
d_gene: -; abundance: few; v_gene: TRBV7-9; j_gene: TRBJ1-6; CDR3nt: TGTGCCAGCAGCTCTGGACAGACCTTGAATTCACCCCTCCACTTT; CDR3aa: CASSSGQTLNSPLHF
d_gene: TRBD2; abundance: -; v_gene: TRBV5-4; j_gene: TRBJ2-2; CDR3nt: TGTGCCAGCAGCTTGGGGGGTAGCGGGGACACCGGGGAGCTGTTTTTT; CDR3aa: CASSLGGSGDTGELFF
d_gene: -; abundance: -; v_gene: TRBV6-5; j_gene: TRBJ1-5; CDR3nt: TGTGCCAGCAGACCTCAGCGGGGAGGGAGGCAGCCCCAGCATTTT; CDR3aa: CASRPQRGGRQPQHF
d_gene: -; abundance: -; v_gene: TRBV11-2; j_gene: TRBJ2-7; CDR3nt: TGTGCCAGCAGCGCGCGCCGGGTTAGGGGGGGGGAGCAGTACTTC; CDR3aa: CASSARRVRGGEQYF
d_gene: TRBD2; abundance: few; v_gene: TRBV7-2; j_gene: TRBJ2-1; CDR3nt: TGTGCCAGCAGCTTAGGCCTAGCGGGGGGGCTTAATGAGCAGTTCTTC; CDR3aa: CASSLGLAGGLNEQFF
d_gene: TRBD1; abundance: -; v_gene: TRBV20-1; j_gene: TRBJ1-4; CDR3nt: TGCAGTGCCAGTGGGACAGGGCCGCAACTGTTTTTT; CDR3aa: CSASGTGPQLFF
d_gene: -; abundance: -; v_gene: TRBV7-8; j_gene: TRBJ2-5; CDR3nt: TGTGCCAGCAGCTTAGCCGCGGAGACCCAGTACTTC; CDR3aa: CASSLAAETQYF
d_gene: TRBD1; abundance: -; v_gene: TRBV18; j_gene: TRBJ1-5; CDR3nt: TGTGCCAGCTCGGGACAGGGGATCAATCAGCCCCAGCATTTT; CDR3aa: CASSGQGINQPQHF
d_gene: TRBD1; abundance: -; v_gene: TRBV5-1; j_gene: TRBJ1-1; CDR3nt: TGCGCCAGCAGGCCTCGACAGGGGGCAGACACTGAAGCTTTCTTT; CDR3aa: CASRPRQGADTEAFF
d_gene: -; abundance: -; v_gene: TRBV21-1; j_gene: TRBJ2-7; CDR3nt: TGTGCCAGCAGCAACTCCGGGGGGGGCTCCGAGCAGTACTTC; CDR3aa: CASSNSGGGSEQYF
d_gene: TRBD1; abundance: -; v_gene: TRBV5-5; j_gene: TRBJ2-7; CDR3nt: TGTGCCAGCAGCTCAGGGACAGGGACCTACGAGCAGTACTTC; CDR3aa: CASSSGTGTYEQYF
d_gene: TRBD1; abundance: -; v_gene: TRBV25-1; j_gene: TRBJ1-2; CDR3nt: TGTGCCAGCAGTGGGACAGGGCAAGTCGCTGGCTACACCTTC; CDR3aa: CASSGTGQVAGYTF
d_gene: -; abundance: -; v_gene: TRBV27; j_gene: TRBJ1-3; CDR3nt: TGTGCCAGCAGTTCCTCCGGGACAGGAAACACCATATATTTT; CDR3aa: CASSSSGTGNTIYF
d_gene: -; abundance: -; v_gene: TRBV5-1; j_gene: TRBJ1-6; CDR3nt: TGCGCCAGCAGCCCAACCGGGATTCCTAATTCACCCCTCCACTTT; CDR3aa: CASSPTGIPNSPLHF
d_gene: TRBD2; abundance: -; v_gene: TRBV7-9; j_gene: TRBJ2-1; CDR3nt: TGTGCCAGCAGCCAAAGGACTAGCGGGGCAAATGAGCAGTTCTTC; CDR3aa: CASSQRTSGANEQFF
d_gene: -; abundance: -; v_gene: TRBV2; j_gene: TRBJ2-6; CDR3nt: TGTGCCGGTTGCAGGGGGGTGCCGTGCGTCCTGACTTTC; CDR3aa: CAGCRGVPCVLTF